A selection of T cell receptor beta chains follows, all from one sample in a study of human T cells and chemical hapten exposure. Using its own MiXCR run on the RACE reads, TCRdb lists one record per CDR3 protein. The data contain about 81,000 distinct CDR3 sequences, about 6.8% of them singletons. This sample comprised whole blood, obtained in connection with sensitization to the hapten diphenylcyclopropenone (DPC). These receptors came from a woman under 40 with alopecia areata. Some clones in this sample may be carry-over from other donors' samples. Both conserved end residues are part of each CDR3. Each record gives: D gene, V gene, clone size, J gene, CDR3 protein, CDR3 DNA. A D gene is named only where the DNA matches it firmly. Clone size is not always given. Where it is, it says once, few, many or a class for expanded clones.

>NA|TRBV7-8|few|TRBJ1-2
CASSLGMIDYGYTF
TGTGCCAGCAGCTTGGGGATGATCGACTATGGCTACACCTTC
>NA|TRBV2|NA|TRBJ1-5
CASSGGVGNQPQHF
TGTGCCAGCAGTGGAGGGGTAGGCAATCAGCCCCAGCATTTT
>NA|TRBV18|NA|TRBJ1-1
CASSPPSAPGGAFF
TGTGCCAGCTCACCTCCTTCCGCCCCGGGAGGGGCTTTCTTT
>NA|TRBV10-3|many|TRBJ2-2
CAISEFGNTGELFF
TGTGCCATCAGTGAGTTCGGGAACACCGGGGAGCTGTTTTTT
>NA|TRBV12-3/TRBV12-4|NA|TRBJ1-1
CASRGQPNTEAFF
TGTGCCAGCAGAGGACAGCCGAACACTGAAGCTTTCTTT
>NA|TRBV3-1|many|TRBJ1-6
CASSLSGQEYSPLHF
TGTGCCAGCAGCCTATCGGGGCAGGAGTATTCACCCCTCCACTTT
>NA|TRBV18|few|TRBJ1-6
CASSPGQNNSPLHF
TGTGCCAGCTCCCCCGGACAGAACAATTCACCCCTCCACTTT
>TRBD2|TRBV2|many|TRBJ2-1
CASSPRPTSGGTLSSYNEQFF
TGTGCCAGCAGCCCCAGGCCGACTAGCGGGGGGACTTTGAGCTCCTACAATGAGCAGTTCTTC
>NA|TRBV6-1|few|TRBJ2-5
CASSQGWTQETQYF
TGTGCCAGCTCCCAGGGGTGGACCCAAGAGACCCAGTACTTC
>NA|TRBV15|many|TRBJ1-1
CATSNPGPTMNTEAFF
TGTGCCACCAGCAATCCTGGGCCTACTATGAACACTGAAGCTTTCTTT
>NA|TRBV12-3/TRBV12-4|many|TRBJ2-7
CASGPGYEQYF
TGTGCCAGCGGTCCCGGGTACGAGCAGTACTTC
>NA|TRBV24-1|many|TRBJ2-3
CATSAANTDTQYF
TGTGCCACCAGTGCAGCTAACACAGATACGCAGTATTTT
>NA|TRBV29-1|many|TRBJ2-1
CSVEGGYEQFF
TGCAGCGTTGAAGGCGGATATGAGCAGTTCTTC
>NA|TRBV12-3/TRBV12-4|many|TRBJ1-1
CASSPTNAEAFF
TGTGCCAGCAGCCCGACCAACGCTGAAGCTTTCTTT